The source of this TCR beta chain is a study of T cells in Graves' hyperthyroidism and ophthalmopathy (dated by TCRdb to between 2019 and 2020). The study in broad terms: Peripheral blood samples were taken at initial diagnosis, before any treatment was given. In roughly six Graves' hyperthyroidism patients, the study also compared T-cell repertoires from thyroid tissue with T-cell repertoires from blood. The paper reports TCR Vbeta CDR3 sequencing of 140 or so peripheral blood samples: 40 or so ophthalmopathy, approximately 74 hyperthyroidism and 17 progressor patients. After sampling, hyperthyroidism patients received methimazole starting at 30 mg daily, and ophthalmopathy patients received high-dose intravenous methylprednisolone. For training and testing, the 100 or so patients in the discovery cohort were randomly divided in a 7:3 ratio. Prospective prediction of ophthalmopathy was tested in an independent validation cohort of some 20 hyperthyroidism patients and some 17 patients who later progressed to ophthalmopathy. To identify distinguishing TCR V-J signatures, a discovery cohort of 100 patients was used, comprising some 45 with Graves' ophthalmopathy and 57 with stable Graves' hyperthyroidism. Summary of the overall study and its limitations: Most expanded thyroid clonotypes (frequency above 0.001) were also detected in blood, suggesting blood repertoires may reflect thyroid immune responses. Sample size was not statistically predetermined, and blinding of investigators to group allocation was not performed. In validation, the model predicted progression to ophthalmopathy a median of around six months before onset, with over 55% sensitivity and roughly 73% specificity. Ophthalmopathy was separated from stable hyperthyroidism by a 13 V-J signature model, with 85% to 90% sensitivity and just over 81% specificity obtained in cross-validation and 80%/75% obtained in testing.

As to this clonotype: There is no known antigen for this receptor. Base quality data are lacking; no much larger clone is found one base away.

V lost 4 bases and J lost 6 bases, and the count of bases not matched to a germline gene is 7. CDR1 and CDR2 (LGHDT, YNNKEL) derive from the germline V gene (reference sequence). The CDR3 measures 14 amino acids from cysteine to phenylalanine. Just the 42-base CDR3 DNA is kept, in frame starting at base 1. The TCR beta CDR3 regions were amplified from RNA transcripts. A first-round RT-PCR of the TCR CDR3 used the HTBI primer set with the Qiagen OneStep RT-PCR kit. Libraries were constructed in a second round of multiplex PCR, after which size selection and purification were carried out. The libraries were sequenced on an Illumina HiSeq2000 using paired-end 100 bp reads. In the source study's methods: SOAPnuke was used to process the raw data, throwing out any read that contained adapters or uncalled bases, had a mean Phred below 15, or lacked an exact constant-primer or identifier match. High-quality paired reads were merged using COPE v1.2.5, and each unique nucleotide sequence was defined as a clonotype. Clonotypes were aligned to IMGT TRBV, TRBD and TRBJ reference segments using MiTCR v1.1. The analysis included only V-J combinations with a frequency above 0.0001, which together covered 99% to 99.2% of the repertoires. The TCS score was defined as the ratio of F50 (clonal expansion) to E x V (chaos), calculated using BLOSUM62-based TCRdist between CDR3 peptides within each V-J. Welch's t-statistics and random forest reduced 500 to 650 V-J features to roughly 13, which were used in a naive Bayes classifier (R e1071). TCRdb applied fastp at Q25 and MiXCR to the public reads, then kept only in-frame beta chains. Identical CDR3 proteins give one entry, which carries the most common genes and DNA. TCRdb's processing, not the study's, gives the V and J calls here. The sample yields some 300,000 distinct CDR3 sequences; 16% were counted once. The top ten constitute around a third of the sample.

Stable Graves' hyperthyroidism was defined as the absence of progression to ophthalmopathy over 18 months of follow-up. Hyperthyroidism patients were newly diagnosed, with disease duration under 2 months, and aged 18 to 65 years. Exclusion was applied to patients with uncontrolled infections, other autoimmune diseases, pregnancy or lactation. Diagnoses were established on the basis of clinical symptoms, serum thyroxine and TRAb, thyroid ultrasound, and orbital computed tomography. Ficoll-Paque density gradient centrifugation was used to isolate PBMCs from around 10 ml of fresh peripheral blood. Trizol reagent was used to extract total RNA, and RNA quality was then checked on an Agilent 2100 Bioanalyzer.

The TCR originated in a man aged 30 to 39 with Graves' hyperthyroidism. Recombination joined TRBV3-1 with TRBJ1-1, with 8 junctional bases fitting TRBD1. Material for sequencing was blood. The nucleotides read TGTGCCAGCAGCCTTCAGGGGGCGGCGGCTGAAGCTTTCTTT. Its amino acids are CASSLQGAAAEAFF.